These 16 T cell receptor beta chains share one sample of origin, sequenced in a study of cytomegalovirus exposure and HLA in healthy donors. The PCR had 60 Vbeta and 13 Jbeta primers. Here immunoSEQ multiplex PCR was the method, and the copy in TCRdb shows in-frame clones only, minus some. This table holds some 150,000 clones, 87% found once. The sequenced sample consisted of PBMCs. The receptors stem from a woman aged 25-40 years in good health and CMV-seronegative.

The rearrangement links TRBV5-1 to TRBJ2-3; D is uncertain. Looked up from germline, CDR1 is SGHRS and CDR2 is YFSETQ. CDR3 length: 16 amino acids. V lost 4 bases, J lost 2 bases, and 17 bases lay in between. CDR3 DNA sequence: TGCGCCAGCAGCCCTTTCGGTCTACCTAACACAGATACGCAGTATTTT. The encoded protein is CASSPFGLPNTDTQYF.

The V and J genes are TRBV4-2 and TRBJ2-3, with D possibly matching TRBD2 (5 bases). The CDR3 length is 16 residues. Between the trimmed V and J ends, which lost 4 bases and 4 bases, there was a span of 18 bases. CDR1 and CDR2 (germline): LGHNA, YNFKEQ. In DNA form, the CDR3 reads TGTGCCAGCAGCCCATTCACAAGAGGGAGCGCAGATACGCAGTATTTT. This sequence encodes CASSPFTRGSADTQYF.

CDR3 bases: TGTGCCAGCAGCCCTCGGTTCGAAGCTTTCTTT. It codes for CASSPRFEAFF. J is TRBJ1-1 and V is TRBV28; D is ambiguous. CDR1 is MDHEN, CDR2 SYDVKM, per germline. The V end lost 6 bases, the J end lost 8 bases, and 10 bases lay between the germline ends. The CDR3 extends over 11 amino acids.

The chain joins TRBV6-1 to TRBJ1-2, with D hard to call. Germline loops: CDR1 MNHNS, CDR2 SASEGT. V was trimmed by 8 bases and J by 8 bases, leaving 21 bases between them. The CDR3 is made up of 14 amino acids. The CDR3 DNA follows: TGTGCCAGCCACAAGGAGGCCGGGTTCCGGGGCTACACCTTC. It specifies CASHKEAGFRGYTF.

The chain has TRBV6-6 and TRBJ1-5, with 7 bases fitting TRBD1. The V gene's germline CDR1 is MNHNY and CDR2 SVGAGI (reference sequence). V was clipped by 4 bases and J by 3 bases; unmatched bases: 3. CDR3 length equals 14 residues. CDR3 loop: CASSSTGINQPQHF. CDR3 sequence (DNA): TGTGCCAGCAGTTCGACAGGGATCAATCAGCCCCAGCATTTT.

The CDR3 coding sequence is TGTGCCAGCAGTGAACAGGGGATTAATACCCCCTACACCTTC. It is translated as CASSEQGINTPYTF. The chain combines TRBV6-4 with TRBJ1-2, with TRBD1 matching over 7 bases. This CDR3 spans 14 amino acids. Germline CDR1 MRHNA, CDR2 SNTAGT. V lost 3 bases, J lost 10 bases, and 11 bases stayed unmatched.

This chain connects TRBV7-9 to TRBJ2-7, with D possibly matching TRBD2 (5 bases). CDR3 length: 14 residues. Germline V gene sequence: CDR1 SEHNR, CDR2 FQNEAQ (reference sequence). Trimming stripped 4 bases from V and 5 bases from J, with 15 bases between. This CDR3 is CASSSPAFGNEQYF. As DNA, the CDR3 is TGTGCCAGCAGCTCCCCCGCTTTCGGGAACGAGCAGTACTTC.

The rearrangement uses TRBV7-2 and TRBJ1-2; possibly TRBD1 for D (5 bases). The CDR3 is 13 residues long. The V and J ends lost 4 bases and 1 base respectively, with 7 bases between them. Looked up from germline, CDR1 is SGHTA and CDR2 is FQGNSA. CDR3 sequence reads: CASSSDINYGYTF. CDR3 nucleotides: TGTGCCAGCAGCTCGGACATTAACTATGGCTACACCTTC.

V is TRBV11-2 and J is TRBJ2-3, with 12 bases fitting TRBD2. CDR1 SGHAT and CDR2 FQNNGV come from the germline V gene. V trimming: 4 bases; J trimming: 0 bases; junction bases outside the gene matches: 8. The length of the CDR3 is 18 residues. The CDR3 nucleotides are TGTGCCAGCAGCTCCCTACTTGGACTAGCGGGGAGCACAGATACGCAGTATTTT. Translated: CASSSLLGLAGSTDTQYF.

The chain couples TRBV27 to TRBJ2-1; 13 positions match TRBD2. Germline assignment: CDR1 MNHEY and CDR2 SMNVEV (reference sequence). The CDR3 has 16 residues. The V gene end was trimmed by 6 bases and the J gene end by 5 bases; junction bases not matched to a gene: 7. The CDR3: CASRGLAGDKNNEQFF. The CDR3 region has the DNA TGTGCCAGCAGAGGACTAGCGGGAGATAAGAACAATGAGCAGTTCTTC.

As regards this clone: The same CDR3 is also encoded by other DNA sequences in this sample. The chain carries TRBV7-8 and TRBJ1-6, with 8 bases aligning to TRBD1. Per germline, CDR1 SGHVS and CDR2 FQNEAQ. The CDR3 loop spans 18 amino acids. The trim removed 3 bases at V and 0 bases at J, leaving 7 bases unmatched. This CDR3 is CASSLARQGSSYNSPLHF. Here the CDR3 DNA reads TGTGCCAGCAGCTTGGCGCGACAGGGGAGCTCCTATAATTCACCCCTCCACTTT.

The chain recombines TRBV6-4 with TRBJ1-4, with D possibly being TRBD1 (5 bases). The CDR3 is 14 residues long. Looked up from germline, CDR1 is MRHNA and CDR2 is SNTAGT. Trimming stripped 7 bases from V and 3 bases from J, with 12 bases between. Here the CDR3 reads CASIGRESNEKLFF. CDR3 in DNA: TGTGCCAGCATAGGCAGGGAATCTAATGAAAAACTGTTTTTT.

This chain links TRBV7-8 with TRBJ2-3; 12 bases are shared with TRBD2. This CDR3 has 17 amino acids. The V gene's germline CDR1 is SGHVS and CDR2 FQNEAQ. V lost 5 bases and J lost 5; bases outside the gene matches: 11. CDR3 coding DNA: TGTGCCAGCAGCACCCCCCGACTAGCGGGAGAAAGAGATACGCAGTATTTT. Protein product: CASSTPRLAGERDTQYF. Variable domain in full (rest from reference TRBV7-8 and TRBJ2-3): GAGVSQSPRYKVAKRGQDVALRCDPISGHVSLFWYQQALGQGPEFLTYFQNEAQLDKSGLPSDRFFAERPEGSVSTLKIQRTQQEDSAVYLCASSTPRLAGERDTQYFGPGTRLTVL.

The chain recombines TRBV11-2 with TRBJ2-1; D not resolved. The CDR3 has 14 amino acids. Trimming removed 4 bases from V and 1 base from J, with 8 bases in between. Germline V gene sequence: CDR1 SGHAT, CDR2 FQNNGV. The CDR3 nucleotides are TGTGCCAGCAGCTCTGTCCGGTCCTACAATGAGCAGTTCTTC. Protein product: CASSSVRSYNEQFF. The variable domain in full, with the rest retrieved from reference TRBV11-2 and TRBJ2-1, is EAGVAQSPRYKIIEKRQSVAFWCNPISGHATLYWYQQILGQGPKLLIQFQNNGVVDDSQLPKDRFSAERLKGVDSTLKIQPAKLEDSAVYLCASSSVRSYNEQFFGPGTRLTVL.

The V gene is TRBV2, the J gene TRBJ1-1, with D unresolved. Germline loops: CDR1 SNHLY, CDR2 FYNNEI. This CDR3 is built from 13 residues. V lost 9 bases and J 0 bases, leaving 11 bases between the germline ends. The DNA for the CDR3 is TGTGCCAGTGGATTAGCCATGAACACTGAAGCTTTCTTT. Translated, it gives CASGLAMNTEAFF.

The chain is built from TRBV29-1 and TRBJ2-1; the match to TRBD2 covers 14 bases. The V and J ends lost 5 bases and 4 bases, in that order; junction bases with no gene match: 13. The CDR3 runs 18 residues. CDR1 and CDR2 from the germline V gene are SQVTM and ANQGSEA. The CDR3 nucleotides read TGCAGCGTTTTGGTCCTTGGGACTAGCGGGAGTAATTACAATGAGCAGTTCTTC. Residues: CSVLVLGTSGSNYNEQFF.